This T cell receptor beta chain was identified in a study of human T cells and chemical hapten exposure. MiXCR was run by TCRdb on the RACE reads, yielding one entry per CDR3 protein. The sample includes more than 90,000 distinct CDR3 sequences, approximately 10% of them seen just once. Germline V lookup: CDR1 MNHEY, CDR2 SVGEGT. The CDR3 runs 14 residues. V was clipped by 0 bases and J by 6 bases, with 9 bases between them. This clonotype appeared many times. Noted time point: patch test 2, 6 weeks after DPC sensitization. Treatment denoted: therapeutic diphenylcyclopropenone sensitization with weekly scalp DPC.

The source was whole blood, collected in connection with sensitization to the hapten diphenylcyclopropenone (DPC). The chain is built from TRBV6-2 or TRBV6-3 and TRBJ1-5; tentatively, D is TRBD1 (5 bases). The sequence was collected from a woman between 35 and 50 years old with alopecia areata. Some clones in this sample may be carry-over from other donors' samples. In DNA form, the CDR3 reads TGTGCCAGCAGTTACTCTGGGAGGGGTCAGCCCCAGCATTTT. Translated, it gives CASSYSGRGQPQHF.